Each of the 20 T cell receptor beta chains below was sequenced from the same sample in a study of identifying expanded T cells in peripheral blood (dated by TCRdb to about 2019). Libraries came from the immunoSEQ multiplex PCR assay. Entries here come from immuneACCESS through TCRdb and include only in-frame sequences with V and J called. Some clones fail to appear in such tables; in the studies checked, an unresolved V gene covers under half of the shortfall, and the cause of the remainder is unknown. This sample comprises approximately 130,000 clones, 65% to 90% of them detected only once. Jointly, the top ten make up 8.4% of the sample. The sequenced sample was blood. The receptors stem from a person aged 18 to 70 in good health.

The chain carries TRBV9 and TRBJ1-1; 8 bases are shared with TRBD1. The germline V gene encodes CDR1 SGDLS and CDR2 YYNGEE. Unmatched junction bases numbered 3, after V lost 0 bases and J lost 5 bases. The CDR3 has 14 residues. The CDR3 reads CASSVEGQETEAFF. In nucleotides, the CDR3 is TGTGCCAGCAGCGTAGAGGGACAGGAGACTGAAGCTTTCTTT.

V gene TRBV29-1 combines with J gene TRBJ1-1; D gene unclear. The germline V and J ends were trimmed by 4 bases and 0 bases, with 6 bases remaining between them. The CDR3 sequence is 12 residues long. Per the germline V gene, CDR1 is SQVTM and CDR2 is ANQGSEA. Written as DNA, the CDR3 is TGCAGCGTTGGGGGAGTGAACACTGAAGCTTTCTTT. Its translation: CSVGGVNTEAFF.

CDR3 loop: CASSLGGQTNVLTF. In nucleotides, the CDR3 is TGTGCCAGCAGCTTAGGGGGACAGACCAACGTCCTGACTTTC. The chain links TRBV11-2 to TRBJ2-6; 7 bases map to TRBD1. V lost 1 base, J lost 8 bases, and 2 bases stayed unmatched. Germline assignment: CDR1 SGHAT and CDR2 FQNNGV. This CDR3 is built from 14 residues.

The rearrangement links TRBV5-4 to TRBJ1-6, with a weak D call TRBD1 (5 bases). The V end lost 0 bases, the J end lost 10 bases, and 14 bases lay between the germline ends. CDR3 length: 15 residues. Per germline, CDR1 SGHNT and CDR2 YYREEE (reference sequence). The CDR3 protein is CASSLVGRERSPLHF. CDR3 nucleotides: TGTGCCAGCAGCTTGGTCGGCAGGGAAAGATCACCCCTCCACTTT. Filled out from reference TRBV5-4 and TRBJ1-6, the complete variable domain reads ETGVTQSPTHLIKTRGQQVTLRCSSQSGHNTVSWYQQALGQGPQFIFQYYREEENGRGNFPPRFSGLQFPNYSSELNVNALELDDSALYLCASSLVGRERSPLHFGNGTRLTVT.

This clone was seen a few times. The chain links TRBV14 to TRBJ1-2; D not certain. The germline V and J ends were trimmed by 0 bases and 8 bases, with 10 bases remaining between them. This CDR3 is 13 amino acids long. CDR1 is SGHDN and CDR2 is FVKESK in the germline V gene. In DNA, the CDR3 is TGTGCCAGCAGCCAAGAGCGTCGGGTAGGCTACACCTTC. Translation gives CASSQERRVGYTF.

This chain uses TRBV11-3 with TRBJ2-7, with TRBD1 identical over 9 bases. The CDR3 extends over 15 amino acids. V shed 1 base, J shed 5 bases, and the junction held 6 bases outside the gene matches. CDR1 and CDR2 (germline): SGHNT, YENEEA. In DNA form, the CDR3 reads TGTGCCAGCAGCTTAGGGACAGGGGATTTCGACGAGCAGTACTTC. Protein sequence: CASSLGTGDFDEQYF.

The chain has TRBV5-1 and TRBJ1-4; D is undetermined. The CDR3 covers 15 residues. Trimming took off 0 bases at V and 7 bases at J, with 13 bases between the two ends. From germline, CDR1 is SGHRS and CDR2 YFSETQ. CDR3 sequence (DNA): TGCGCCAGCAGCTTGGTGTACATCGGGAGTGAAAAACTGTTTTTT. Its protein is CASSLVYIGSEKLFF.

The table lists this clone with a count of one. The V and J genes are TRBV4-1 and TRBJ1-2; 9 positions agree with TRBD1. Per germline, CDR1 MGHRA and CDR2 YSYEKL. The CDR3 runs to 16 residues. V was pared by 0 bases and J by 4 bases, with 6 bases of the junction left unmatched. The CDR3: CASSQDTGGASYGYTF. The DNA for the CDR3 is TGCGCCAGCAGCCAAGATACAGGGGGCGCTTCCTATGGCTACACCTTC.

By sample fraction, this clone is large (0.1 to 1%). The chain is built from TRBV19 and TRBJ1-4; TRBD1 agrees at 7 bases. With 5 bases clipped from V and 8 bases from J, the junction kept 11 bases outside the gene matches. The CDR3 length is 15 residues. The V gene's germline CDR1 is LNHDA and CDR2 SQIVND (reference sequence). The CDR3 protein is CASSYLDRAGEKLFF. The CDR3 region has the DNA TGTGCCAGTAGTTATCTCGACAGGGCTGGCGAAAAACTGTTTTTT.

This chain links TRBV27 with TRBJ2-7; weak D call: TRBD2 (7 bases). Trimming removed 0 bases at V and 5 bases at J, with 17 bases between. This CDR3 region has 16 residues. Germline lookup yields CDR1 MNHEY and CDR2 SMNVEV (reference sequence). This chain's CDR3 is CASSLSRGGTTNEQYF. Written as DNA, the CDR3 is TGTGCCAGCAGTTTATCGAGGGGGGGAACAACGAACGAGCAGTACTTC.

A few counts support this clone. The rearrangement joins TRBV5-8 to TRBJ2-2; D not resolved. V was trimmed by 3 bases and J by 2 bases, leaving 5 bases between them. The CDR3 sequence is 13 residues long. Germline V gene data show CDR1 as SGHTS and CDR2 as YDEGEE. Written as DNA, the CDR3 is TGTGCCAGCAGCTCTACAAACACCGGGGAGCTGTTTTTT. It encodes CASSSTNTGELFF.

The chain links TRBV14 to TRBJ1-2; D call uncertain. V was trimmed by 4 bases and J by 5 bases, leaving 11 bases between them. The CDR3 extends over 13 amino acids. Looked up from germline, CDR1 is SGHDN and CDR2 is FVKESK. The CDR3 spells CASSREVGYGYTF. CDR3 DNA: TGTGCCAGCAGCCGGGAAGTTGGATATGGCTACACCTTC. Based on the CDR3 plus reference TRBV14 and TRBJ1-2, the full variable domain is EAGVTQFPSHSVIEKGQTVTLRCDPISGHDNLYWYRRVMGKEIKFLLHFVKESKQDESGMPNNRFLAERTGGTYSTLKVQPAELEDSGVYFCASSREVGYGYTFGSGTRLTVV.

The CDR3 is CASSFGTGANEQFF. The CDR3 DNA follows: TGTGCCAGCAGCTTTGGGACAGGCGCCAATGAGCAGTTCTTC. V is TRBV5-8 and J is TRBJ2-1; 8 nucleotides line up with TRBD1. Germline assignment: CDR1 SGHTS and CDR2 YDEGEE. The V gene end was trimmed by 2 bases and the J gene end by 6 bases; junction bases not matched to a gene: 4. CDR3 length: 14 amino acids.

This clone appeared a few times. The CDR3 region has the DNA TGCGCCAGCAGCCAAGAAAGAACGTCGGCCGGGGGGGGCCGGGAGACCCAGTACTTC. Protein sequence: CASSQERTSAGGGRETQYF. The rearrangement joins TRBV4-3 to TRBJ2-5, with 8 bases lining up with TRBD2. This CDR3 is 19 amino acids long. The germline CDR1 and CDR2 sequences are LGHNA and YSLEER. V gave up 0 bases and J gave up 5 bases; unmatched junction bases: 17.

This sequence joins TRBV19 and TRBJ2-2, with 8 bases aligning to TRBD1. The CDR3 is 14 residues long. Losses at the gene ends were 8 bases for V and 5 bases for J; bases not matched to a gene: 7. CDR1 is LNHDA and CDR2 is SQIVND in the germline V gene (reference sequence). The CDR3 spells CASGDRGLTGELFF. The DNA for the CDR3 is TGTGCCAGTGGAGACAGGGGATTGACCGGGGAGCTGTTTTTT.

The chain combines TRBV28 with TRBJ1-2; 8 bases align to TRBD1. This CDR3 is 15 amino acids long. V was pared by 3 bases and J by 2 bases, with 5 bases of the junction left unmatched. Germline V CDR1 and CDR2: MDHEN, SYDVKM. The CDR3 region has the DNA TGTGCCAGCAGTTTTCCGGGACAGGAGAACTATGGCTACACCTTC. As protein: CASSFPGQENYGYTF.

This clone was counted only a few times. This sequence joins TRBV27 and TRBJ1-6; no clear D gene. The V gene's germline CDR1 is MNHEY and CDR2 SMNVEV (reference sequence). CDR3 size: 11 residues. The V end was cut by 7 bases, the J end by 6 bases, with 4 bases between. CDR3 loop: CASKGNSPLHF. CDR3 coding DNA: TGTGCCAGCAAGGGTAATTCACCCCTCCACTTT.

The V and J genes are TRBV4-1 and TRBJ2-3; no clear D. Trimming pared 4 bases from V and 4 bases from J, leaving 12 bases between. CDR1 and CDR2 (germline): MGHRA, YSYEKL. The CDR3 consists of 14 residues. The CDR3 protein is CASSLTLVADTQYF. The CDR3 DNA reads TGCGCCAGCAGCCTAACGCTAGTGGCAGATACGCAGTATTTT.

This chain uses TRBV20-1 with TRBJ2-1; D unclear. In germline, CDR1 is DFQATT, CDR2 SNEGSKA (reference sequence). The CDR3 has 11 residues. Trimming cost V 3 bases and J 5 bases, with 5 bases left between them. This chain's CDR3 is CSARENNEQFF. The CDR3 nucleotides read TGCAGTGCTAGGGAGAACAATGAGCAGTTCTTC.

This clone was counted only a few times. The chain is built from TRBV7-2 and TRBJ2-1; 10 nucleotides line up with TRBD2. Trimming took 5 bases from V and 6 from J; bases not matched to a gene: 4. This CDR3 is built from 14 residues. Germline V gene lookup returns CDR1 SGHTA and CDR2 FQGNSA. DNA for the CDR3: TGTGCCAGCAGCCGGACTAGCGGCCTCAATGAGCAGTTCTTC. Its translation is CASSRTSGLNEQFF.